The 32 T cell receptor beta chains below all came from one sample that was sequenced in a study of blood T cell repertoires in COVID-19. The data were produced by immunoSEQ multiplex PCR, yet TCRdb's version contains in-frame clones alone and is incomplete. There are about 210,000 clones in the sample; 70% to 90% occur only once, and 7.5% to 10% lies in the top ten. Sequenced: PBMCs or T cells enriched from blood (not recorded which). All receptors come from a man aged 40-50 years who had recovered from COVID-19.

The rearrangement uses TRBV7-8 and TRBJ1-2; D gene ambiguous. The CDR3 sequence is 14 residues long. Trimming took off 1 base at V and 2 bases at J, with 8 bases between the two ends. Germline values: CDR1 SGHVS, CDR2 FQNEAQ. The CDR3 region has the DNA TGTGCCAGCAGCTTAGACAGACAAAACTATGGCTACACCTTC. Its translation: CASSLDRQNYGYTF.

The chain links TRBV3-1 (or the pseudogene TRBV3-2) to TRBJ1-1; 8 bases are a match to TRBD1. CDR3 length: 14 amino acids. The J segment lost 4 bases and the V segment lost 1 base, leaving 2 bases of the junction unmatched. Looked up from germline, CDR1 is LGHDT and CDR2 is YNNKEL (reference sequence). CDR3 sequence (DNA): TGTGCCAGCAGCCAAGTAGGACAGGGCACTGAAGCTTTCTTT. Translation gives CASSQVGQGTEAFF.

This clone was counted a few times. The rearrangement uses TRBV7-7 and TRBJ1-5; D possibly corresponds to TRBD1 (6 bases). This CDR3 is built from 16 residues. Per germline, CDR1 SSHAT and CDR2 FNYEAQ (reference sequence). Trimming took 1 base from V and 3 from J, leaving 13 bases between them. In nucleotides, the CDR3 is TGTGCCAGCAGCTTAGGGGGGCTGGGTTTCAATCAGCCCCAGCATTTT. Translated, it gives CASSLGGLGFNQPQHF.

The chain joins TRBV6-5 to TRBJ1-3; weak D call: TRBD1 (6 bases). In germline, CDR1 is MNHEY, CDR2 SVGAGI. The CDR3 consists of 14 residues. Trimming left V 8 bases short and J 4 bases short, with 15 bases between. The CDR3 nucleotides read TGTGCCAGCTTCGCGCAGGGGTGGGGAAACACCATATATTTT. The encoded protein is CASFAQGWGNTIYF.

The chain recombines TRBV19 with TRBJ1-5; unclear D gene. The CDR3 has 14 amino acids. Germline assignment: CDR1 LNHDA and CDR2 SQIVND (reference sequence). Deletions cut 7 bases from V and 2 bases from J, with 12 bases between. The CDR3 region is CASTQEQRNQPQHF. CDR3 DNA sequence: TGTGCCAGTACCCAGGAACAGCGCAATCAGCCCCAGCATTTT. The full variable domain, in which reference TRBV19 and TRBJ1-5 provide the parts outside the CDR3, is DGGITQSPKYLFRKEGQNVTLSCEQNLNHDAMYWYRQDPGQGLRLIYYSQIVNDFQKGDIAEGYSVSREKKESFPLTVTSAQKNPTAFYLCASTQEQRNQPQHFGDGTRLSIL.

The chain is built from TRBV10-3 and TRBJ2-1; 11 bases are a match to TRBD1. The CDR3 loop spans 15 amino acids. CDR1 and CDR2 from the germline V gene are ENHRY and SYGVKD. V was clipped by 6 bases and J by 7 bases; unmatched bases: 8. CDR3 region: CAISPSGQGANEQFF. The CDR3 DNA reads as TGTGCCATCAGCCCATCCGGACAGGGGGCAAATGAGCAGTTCTTC.

The V and J genes are TRBV7-3 and TRBJ2-7; 11 bases are a match to TRBD1. The CDR3 loop spans 14 amino acids. V shed 4 bases, J shed 6 bases, and the junction held 5 bases outside the gene matches. Germline CDR1 SGHTA, CDR2 FQGTGA. The DNA of the CDR3 is TGTGCCAGCAGCTCGATCGGGACAGGGGGCGAGCAGTACTTC. It specifies CASSSIGTGGEQYF.

V gene TRBV27 combines with J gene TRBJ1-2, with TRBD1 as a possible D gene (5 bases). CDR3 length: 13 amino acids. The germline V gene has CDR1 MNHEY and CDR2 SMNVEV (reference sequence). Trimming took off 7 bases at V and 5 bases at J, with 14 bases between the two ends. CDR3 region: CASTSGGGYGYTF. The CDR3 DNA reads as TGTGCCAGCACCTCGGGCGGGGGTTATGGCTACACCTTC.

This chain connects TRBV12-3 or TRBV12-4 to TRBJ1-3; unclear D gene. The CDR3 contains 10 residues. Trimming took off 2 bases at V and 10 bases at J, with 3 bases between the two ends. The CDR3 reads CASSLTTIYF. For the CDR3, the DNA is TGTGCCAGCAGTTTAACTACCATATATTTT.

The rearrangement uses TRBV5-5 and TRBJ1-2; D is possibly TRBD1 (5 bases). Germline CDR1 SGHKS, CDR2 YYEKEE (reference sequence). The CDR3 consists of 14 residues. V lost 3 bases, J lost 11 bases, and 20 bases lay in between. CDR3 coding DNA: TGTGCCAGCAGCTCCGGGACGGGGGTCCAGGTATACACCTTC. This sequence encodes CASSSGTGVQVYTF.

V is TRBV30 and J is TRBJ2-3; 11 nucleotides agree with TRBD2. Germline assignment: CDR1 GTSNPN and CDR2 SVGIG (reference sequence). Germline trimming cut 4 bases from V and 6 bases from J; bases unmatched to any gene: 3. CDR3 length: 13 residues. CDR3 in amino acids: CAWNLAGGDTQYF. The CDR3 DNA follows: TGTGCCTGGAATCTAGCGGGGGGCGATACGCAGTATTTT.

In this sample, this clone turned up many times. The chain employs TRBV9 and TRBJ2-7, with D perhaps TRBD2 (5 bases). The CDR3 sequence is 14 residues long. Looked up from germline, CDR1 is SGDLS and CDR2 is YYNGEE. V was cut by 3 bases and J by 6 bases, with 16 bases left in between. CDR3 in DNA: TGTGCCAGCAGCGGAGCGGAAGGGAGCTCCGAGCAGTACTTC. Translating gives CASSGAEGSSEQYF.

The chain has TRBV2 and TRBJ2-1; unclear D gene. There are 15 residues in the CDR3. Trimming took off 3 bases at V and 4 bases at J, with 13 bases between the two ends. The germline gives CDR1 SNHLY, CDR2 FYNNEI. Here the CDR3 DNA reads TGTGCCAGCAGTGATAAGCTTATGCGTTACAATGAGCAGTTCTTC. Protein: CASSDKLMRYNEQFF.

This clone was counted a few times. The V gene is TRBV10-1, the J gene TRBJ1-1; D is uncertain. V dropped 5 bases and J dropped 0 bases, with 7 bases sitting between them. Germline lookup yields CDR1 WNHNN and CDR2 SYGVQD (reference sequence). The CDR3 spans 13 residues. The CDR3 DNA sequence: TGCGCCAGCAGTCGGACTTTGAACACTGAAGCTTTCTTT. Translating gives CASSRTLNTEAFF.

This chain connects TRBV27 to TRBJ2-1; TRBD1 aligns across 10 bases. The V gene end was trimmed by 3 bases and the J gene end by 2 bases; junction bases not matched to a gene: 1. The germline V gene has CDR1 MNHEY and CDR2 SMNVEV (reference sequence). The CDR3 consists of 15 residues. The CDR3 protein is CASSLGQGPYNEQFF. CDR3 nucleotides: TGTGCCAGCAGTTTGGGACAGGGGCCCTACAATGAGCAGTTCTTC.

The CDR3 nucleotides are TGTGCCATCAGTGAGGCGGCTTCTTCAAGGGGCTACACCTTC. Encoded protein: CAISEAASSRGYTF. The chain links TRBV10-3 to TRBJ1-2; D not certain. Trimming pared 2 bases from V and 8 bases from J, leaving 15 bases between. The CDR3 extends over 14 amino acids. Germline V gene lookup returns CDR1 ENHRY and CDR2 SYGVKD.

The chain joins TRBV5-6 to TRBJ1-6; D not certain. The germline V gene encodes CDR1 SGHDT and CDR2 YYEEEE. Trimming shortened V by 3 bases and J by 7 bases, and 11 bases separated the two germline ends. This CDR3 region has 14 residues. The CDR3 is CASSSPQANSPLHF. Here the CDR3 DNA reads TGTGCCAGCAGCTCGCCCCAGGCCAATTCACCCCTCCACTTT.

V and J are TRBV24-1 and TRBJ2-5; 7 positions agree with TRBD1. V lost 5 bases to trimming and J lost 2 bases; unmatched junction nucleotides: 7. This CDR3 spans 15 amino acids. CDR1 and CDR2 (germline): KGHDR, SFDVKD. This chain's CDR3 is CATSGTGAFQETQYF. As DNA, the CDR3 is TGTGCCACCAGTGGTACAGGGGCCTTTCAAGAGACCCAGTACTTC.

This clone was observed a few times. The chain uses TRBV10-1 and TRBJ2-2; 10 nucleotides align to TRBD1. J gave up 3 bases and V 6 bases, and 4 bases lay outside the gene matches. There are 15 residues in the CDR3. The germline V gene encodes CDR1 WNHNN and CDR2 SYGVQD (reference sequence). The DNA for the CDR3 is TGCGCCAGCAGAGTTGACAGGGGGCACACCGGGGAGCTGTTTTTT. This sequence encodes CASRVDRGHTGELFF.

The chain combines TRBV23-1 with TRBJ2-1, with TRBD2 identical over 9 bases. TRBV23-1 is filed as an ORF, its function uncertain. V gave up 4 bases and J gave up 10 bases; unmatched junction bases: 11. This CDR3 is built from 15 residues. The DNA for the CDR3 is TGCGCCAGCAGTCTTGCGGGGGGGCCTATGGGCGAGCAGTTCTTC. It specifies CASSLAGGPMGEQFF.

The chain couples TRBV9 to TRBJ1-1, with D perhaps TRBD1 (6 bases). V was shortened by 0 bases and J by 2 bases, with 11 bases between the two germline ends. The CDR3 is 15 amino acids. Germline lookup yields CDR1 SGDLS and CDR2 YYNGEE. CDR3 amino acids: CASSVGPGANTEAFF. The CDR3 coding sequence is TGTGCCAGCAGCGTAGGGCCAGGGGCAAACACTGAAGCTTTCTTT. Based on the CDR3 plus reference TRBV9 and TRBJ1-1, the full variable domain is DSGVTQTPKHLITATGQRVTLRCSPRSGDLSVYWYQQSLDQGLQFLIQYYNGEERAKGNILERFSAQQFPDLHSELNLSSLELGDSALYFCASSVGPGANTEAFFGQGTRLTVV.

This clone is a singleton in its sample. J is TRBJ2-6 and V is TRBV7-3, with 8 bases aligning to TRBD1. The CDR3 has 17 residues. From germline, CDR1 is SGHTA and CDR2 FQGTGA. Trimming removed 3 bases from V and 0 bases from J; junction bases left unmatched: 4. CDR3 in DNA: TGTGCCAGCAGCTTGGGACAGGCAACCTCTGGGGCCAACGTCCTGACTTTC. Protein sequence: CASSLGQATSGANVLTF.

J is TRBJ2-1 and V is TRBV9, with 7 bases identical to TRBD2. V dropped 4 bases and J dropped 3; count of bases not matched to a gene: 10. The V gene's germline CDR1 is SGDLS and CDR2 YYNGEE. This CDR3 region has 16 residues. CDR3 sequence reads: CASSPRTSAYYNEQFF. In DNA form, the CDR3 reads TGTGCCAGCAGCCCCCGGACTAGTGCCTACTACAATGAGCAGTTCTTC.

This clone was counted between two and nine times. The rearrangement uses TRBV19 and TRBJ2-1, with 10 bases identical to TRBD1. The CDR3 runs to 16 residues. Looked up from germline, CDR1 is LNHDA and CDR2 is SQIVND (reference sequence). Trimming at V came to 2 bases and at J to 4 bases, leaving 5 bases not matched to a gene. CDR3 amino acids: CASSIFVGQGYNEQFF. The DNA for the CDR3 is TGTGCCAGTAGTATATTCGTGGGACAGGGGTACAATGAGCAGTTCTTC.

This clone was found once. The genes are TRBV5-1 and TRBJ1-5; D possibly corresponds to TRBD1 (6 bases). The CDR3 totals 16 residues. Trimming cost V 0 bases and J 5 bases, with 15 bases left between them. Germline CDR1 SGHRS, CDR2 YFSETQ. The CDR3 nucleotides read TGCGCCAGCAGCTTGGCCGGGGCAGGGGTTGATCAGCCCCAGCATTTT. Translated, it gives CASSLAGAGVDQPQHF.

This clone has only a few counts. The rearrangement uses TRBV18 and TRBJ1-1; the D gene is possibly TRBD1 (5 bases). CDR1 and CDR2 (germline): KGHSH, LQKENI. The V gene lost 3 bases and the J gene lost 1 base, with 9 bases spanning the gap. This CDR3 has 14 residues. The CDR3 spells CASSPGLENTEAFF. The CDR3, as DNA: TGTGCCAGCTCACCGGGACTGGAGAACACTGAAGCTTTCTTT. Full variable domain (outside the CDR3, taken from reference TRBV18 and TRBJ1-1): NAGVMQNPRHLVRRRGQEARLRCSPMKGHSHVYWYRQLPEEGLKFMVYLQKENIIDESGMPKERFSAEFPKEGPSILRIQQVVRGDSAAYFCASSPGLENTEAFFGQGTRLTVV.

The V call is TRBV18, the J call TRBJ1-3; D not certain. V dropped 3 bases and J dropped 0 bases, with 15 bases sitting between them. CDR1 KGHSH and CDR2 LQKENI come from the germline V gene. The CDR3 spans 17 residues. The CDR3 sequence is CASSPRSLADSGNTIYF. CDR3 DNA: TGTGCCAGCTCACCCCGATCGTTGGCAGACTCTGGAAACACCATATATTTT.

The chain links TRBV5-8 to TRBJ2-7; 7 positions agree with TRBD1. J was trimmed by 3 bases and V by 3 bases; bases with no gene match: 6. Germline V gene sequence: CDR1 SGHTS, CDR2 YDEGEE. The CDR3 has 14 amino acids. The CDR3 spells CASSSDRQIYEQYF. The CDR3 DNA follows: TGTGCCAGCAGCTCGGACAGGCAGATCTACGAGCAGTACTTC.

This chain uses TRBV19 with TRBJ1-2, with 7 bases matching TRBD1. CDR1 and CDR2 from the germline V gene are LNHDA and SQIVND (reference sequence). The CDR3 is made up of 13 amino acids. Trimming took 5 bases from V and 4 from J; bases not matched to a gene: 4. The CDR3 DNA sequence: TGTGCCAGTAGTCTCCGGGACAGCTATGGCTACACCTTC. It is translated as CASSLRDSYGYTF. Full variable domain (rest looked up from reference TRBV19 and TRBJ1-2): DGGITQSPKYLFRKEGQNVTLSCEQNLNHDAMYWYRQDPGQGLRLIYYSQIVNDFQKGDIAEGYSVSREKKESFPLTVTSAQKNPTAFYLCASSLRDSYGYTFGSGTRLTVV.

The chain links TRBV19 to TRBJ2-1; 9 bases agree with TRBD2. Germline-derived CDR1 and CDR2 are LNHDA and SQIVND (reference sequence). V dropped 5 bases and J dropped 3; count of bases not matched to a gene: 11. This CDR3 comprises 17 residues. The CDR3 DNA reads as TGTGCCAGTAGTCGAGGCGGGAGGGCCCGAAACTACAATGAGCAGTTCTTC. This codes for CASSRGGRARNYNEQFF. Based on the CDR3 plus reference TRBV19 and TRBJ2-1, the full variable domain is DGGITQSPKYLFRKEGQNVTLSCEQNLNHDAMYWYRQDPGQGLRLIYYSQIVNDFQKGDIAEGYSVSREKKESFPLTVTSAQKNPTAFYLCASSRGGRARNYNEQFFGPGTRLTVL.

CDR3 coding DNA: TGTGCCACCGCGGGAGGACTAGCGGGAGAAAATGAGCAGTTCTTC. It encodes CATAGGLAGENEQFF. The chain employs TRBV2 and TRBJ2-1; 13 bases line up with TRBD2. Germline values: CDR1 SNHLY, CDR2 FYNNEI. Trimming removed 10 bases from V and 7 bases from J; junction bases left unmatched: 10. The CDR3 runs to 15 residues.

The rearrangement links TRBV24-1 to TRBJ2-3, with D tentatively TRBD2 (6 bases). V was pared by 5 bases and J by 4 bases, with 12 bases between. CDR3 length equals 14 residues. CDR1 KGHDR and CDR2 SFDVKD come from the germline V gene. The CDR3 DNA is TGTGCCACCAGTGCGCGTTGGGAGGCAGATACGCAGTATTTT. Protein sequence: CATSARWEADTQYF.